The 30 T cell receptor beta chains below were found in one sample sequenced in a study of blood T cell repertoires in COVID-19. Assay: immunoSEQ multiplex PCR; the TCRdb copy retains only in-frame clones and omits some. The data show under 70,000 clones, about 70% seen once. The specimen was peripheral blood. All receptors come from a woman between 65 and 79 years old with acute or convalescent COVID-19.

The sample holds one count of this clone. The gene calls are TRBV18 and TRBJ1-3; 8 positions match TRBD1. CDR1 is KGHSH, CDR2 LQKENI, per germline. The CDR3 has 17 amino acids. Losses at the gene ends were 4 bases for V and 0 bases for J; bases not matched to a gene: 8. The CDR3 is CASSRDRGRNSGNTIYF. DNA of the CDR3: TGTGCCAGCTCACGAGACAGGGGACGAAACTCTGGAAACACCATATATTTT.

The V and J genes are TRBV5-4 and TRBJ2-1, with a possible D match to TRBD2 (5 bases). Germline V lookup: CDR1 SGHNT, CDR2 YYREEE (reference sequence). This CDR3 comprises 12 residues. V shed 1 base and J shed 9 bases, with 8 bases lying between them. The CDR3 here is CASSLWAGEQFF. In DNA, the CDR3 is TGTGCCAGCAGCTTGTGGGCGGGTGAGCAGTTCTTC.

This clone was detected a few times. The rearrangement joins TRBV18 to TRBJ1-2, with unresolved D. Germline V gene data show CDR1 as KGHSH and CDR2 as LQKENI. V was pared by 3 bases and J by 3 bases, with 5 bases between. The CDR3 consists of 12 residues. The chain's CDR3 is CASSPPYYGYTF. The DNA of the CDR3 is TGTGCCAGCTCACCTCCCTACTATGGCTACACCTTC.

The CDR3 region is CASSLSGAVSGNTIYF. The DNA for the CDR3 is TGTGCCAGCAGCTTAAGCGGGGCAGTCTCTGGAAACACCATATATTTT. The chain carries TRBV11-3 and TRBJ1-3; a weak D match, TRBD1 (5 bases). The CDR3 spans 16 residues. Trimming stripped 2 bases from V and 0 bases from J, with 11 bases between. Per the germline V gene, CDR1 is SGHNT and CDR2 is YENEEA.

V is TRBV30 and J is TRBJ1-1; TRBD1 might be the D (5 bases). The CDR3 spans 14 residues. Germline CDR1 GTSNPN, CDR2 SVGIG (reference sequence). V lost 2 bases and J 3 bases, leaving 13 bases between the germline ends. CDR3 bases: TGTGCCTGGAGTACCCCCCCCAGGGACACTGAAGCTTTCTTT. This translates into CAWSTPPRDTEAFF.

V and J are TRBV19 and TRBJ1-1, with D perhaps matching TRBD1 (5 bases). Germline loops: CDR1 LNHDA, CDR2 SQIVND (reference sequence). The CDR3 extends over 18 amino acids. V was trimmed by 5 bases and J by 4 bases, leaving 26 bases between them. Here the CDR3 reads CASSPHGTRQRRGTEAFF. CDR3 sequence (DNA): TGTGCCAGTAGTCCGCATGGGACTAGACAGCGCCGGGGCACTGAAGCTTTCTTT. Full variable domain (missing parts from reference TRBV19 and TRBJ1-1): DGGITQSPKYLFRKEGQNVTLSCEQNLNHDAMYWYRQDPGQGLRLIYYSQIVNDFQKGDIAEGYSVSREKKESFPLTVTSAQKNPTAFYLCASSPHGTRQRRGTEAFFGQGTRLTVV.

The chain combines TRBV14 with TRBJ2-2; D is unresolved. This CDR3 is 15 amino acids long. In germline, CDR1 is SGHDN, CDR2 FVKESK. V shed 0 bases and J shed 6 bases, with 11 bases lying between them. CDR3 amino acids: CASSQDVSRAGELFF. The DNA for the CDR3 is TGTGCCAGCAGCCAAGATGTATCCCGGGCCGGGGAGCTGTTTTTT.

The CDR3: CAISVGGAGSPLHF. In DNA, the CDR3 is TGTGCCATCAGTGTAGGGGGCGCGGGTTCACCCCTCCACTTT. The V and J genes are TRBV10-3 and TRBJ1-6, with 7 bases lining up with TRBD1. Unmatched junction bases numbered 6, after V lost 4 bases and J lost 9 bases. Per the germline V gene, CDR1 is ENHRY and CDR2 is SYGVKD. This CDR3 contains 14 residues.

The chain recombines TRBV10-3 with TRBJ1-2, with 10 bases that match TRBD1. The length of the CDR3 is 18 residues. The trim removed 5 bases at V and 2 bases at J, leaving 14 bases unmatched. Germline values: CDR1 ENHRY, CDR2 SYGVKD. The CDR3 loop is CAISPWGGTGAPNYGYTF. In DNA, the CDR3 is TGTGCCATCAGTCCCTGGGGGGGGACAGGGGCCCCCAACTATGGCTACACCTTC.

The gene calls are TRBV24-1 and TRBJ2-3; D is perhaps TRBD2 (6 bases). This CDR3 has 18 amino acids. Trimming cost V 0 bases and J 4 bases, with 19 bases left between them. Germline lookup yields CDR1 KGHDR and CDR2 SFDVKD. Here the CDR3 DNA reads TGTGCCACCAGTGATTTGCAACCCGGGGGTAGCCGGTCAGATACGCAGTATTTT. Protein product: CATSDLQPGGSRSDTQYF.

The chain is built from TRBV4-2 and TRBJ1-2; D might be TRBD1 (6 bases). CDR3 size: 17 residues. Germline values: CDR1 LGHNA, CDR2 YNFKEQ. The V end lost 1 base, the J end lost 5 bases, and 20 bases lay between the germline ends. The CDR3 reads CASSQAQREGGEYGYTF. CDR3 coding DNA: TGTGCCAGCAGCCAAGCCCAAAGGGAGGGGGGAGAGTATGGCTACACCTTC.

The chain uses TRBV29-1 and TRBJ1-2; the match to TRBD1 covers 7 bases. J lost 4 bases, V lost 5 bases, and 10 bases had no gene match. This CDR3 spans 14 amino acids. CDR1 and CDR2 (germline): SQVTM, ANQGSEA. The CDR3 region has the DNA TGCAGCGTTCCGTTGACAGGGCAAAGCTATGGCTACACCTTC. Its translation: CSVPLTGQSYGYTF.

The chain has TRBV5-1 and TRBJ2-1; 10 positions match TRBD2. The junction had 7 bases not matched to a gene; V was cut back by 3 bases and J by 7 bases. The CDR3 runs 15 residues. CDR1 and CDR2 from the germline V gene are SGHRS and YFSETQ. The CDR3: CASSSSGGWGNEQFF. CDR3 coding DNA: TGCGCCAGCAGCTCTAGCGGGGGTTGGGGGAATGAGCAGTTCTTC.

The chain employs TRBV6-5 and TRBJ2-4; 7 bases match TRBD2. The V segment lost 6 bases and the J segment 1 base; nucleotides outside the gene matches: 3. Germline CDR1 MNHEY, CDR2 SVGAGI. This CDR3 is built from 14 residues. CDR3 DNA sequence: TGTGCCAGCAGAGGGAGGGAGGCCAAAAACATTCAGTACTTC. Its translation is CASRGREAKNIQYF.

The genes are TRBV3-1 (or the pseudogene TRBV3-2) and TRBJ1-5; 8 nucleotides line up with TRBD1. Germline lookup yields CDR1 LGHDT and CDR2 YNNKEL (reference sequence). Trimming at V came to 2 bases and at J to 4 bases, leaving 7 bases not matched to a gene. This CDR3 has 16 amino acids. The CDR3 loop is CASSQQAGGLNQPQHF. CDR3 in DNA: TGTGCCAGCAGCCAACAGGCAGGGGGCCTAAATCAGCCCCAGCATTTT.

This clone was picked up one time. The V call is TRBV6-5, the J call TRBJ2-7; D might be TRBD1 (5 bases). The germline V gene encodes CDR1 MNHEY and CDR2 SVGAGI. The CDR3 runs to 15 residues. The ends were cut back, 8 bases at V and 0 bases at J, with 17 bases in the middle. This CDR3 reads CASGKGSSSSYEQYV. CDR3 bases: TGTGCCAGCGGGAAGGGGTCCTCCTCCTCCTACGAGCAGTACGTC.

This sequence joins TRBV3-1 (or the pseudogene TRBV3-2) and TRBJ1-1, with no clear D. The V end lost 0 bases, the J end lost 11 bases, and 10 bases lay between the germline ends. The CDR3 has 12 residues. Germline V CDR1 and CDR2: LGHDT, YNNKEL (reference sequence). For the CDR3, the DNA is TGTGCCAGCAGCCAAGATACGAGGTTGGCTTTCTTT. This codes for CASSQDTRLAFF.

The CDR3 loop reads CASRSRSGQGPPLGGYTF. The CDR3 DNA follows: TGTGCCAGCAGATCTCGGTCGGGACAGGGTCCTCCGTTGGGTGGCTACACCTTC. V and J are TRBV2 and TRBJ1-2; 9 nucleotides agree with TRBD1. Looked up from germline, CDR1 is SNHLY and CDR2 is FYNNEI. The CDR3 totals 18 residues. V dropped 6 bases and J dropped 7; count of bases not matched to a gene: 21.

The chain has TRBV10-3 and TRBJ2-3; 14 bases map to TRBD2. The J segment lost 4 bases and the V segment lost 5 bases, leaving 5 bases of the junction unmatched. Germline V lookup: CDR1 ENHRY, CDR2 SYGVKD. This CDR3 has 16 amino acids. The CDR3 bases are TGTGCCATCAGTCGACTAGCGGGGGGGCAAGCAGATACGCAGTATTTT. As protein: CAISRLAGGQADTQYF.

The genes are TRBV19 and TRBJ1-2; TRBD1 might be the D (6 bases). Germline CDR1 is LNHDA and CDR2 is SQIVND (reference sequence). The CDR3 spans 13 residues. Between the trimmed V and J ends, which lost 6 bases and 6 bases, there was a span of 14 bases. Here the CDR3 DNA reads TGTGCCAGTAGGCTGGGCAGGGGAAATGGCTACACCTTC. This codes for CASRLGRGNGYTF.

The V and J genes are TRBV18 and TRBJ2-5; TRBD2 agrees at 11 bases. The V gene end was trimmed by 6 bases and the J gene end by 1 base; junction bases not matched to a gene: 13. Germline V gene sequence: CDR1 KGHSH, CDR2 LQKENI. CDR3 length: 18 residues. The CDR3: CASSRTGTSGSLQETQYF. In DNA, the CDR3 is TGTGCCAGCTCCAGGACCGGGACTAGCGGATCCCTCCAAGAGACCCAGTACTTC.

The J gene is TRBJ1-5, the V gene TRBV7-9; TRBD1 agrees at 9 bases. After removal of 5 bases from V and 7 bases from J, the junction contained 6 bases not matched to a gene. The CDR3 extends over 14 amino acids. Per germline, CDR1 SEHNR and CDR2 FQNEAQ (reference sequence). The CDR3 nucleotides are TGTGCCAGCAGCCTGGACAGGGGAGACCAGCCCCAGCATTTT. Translating gives CASSLDRGDQPQHF. Full variable domain (missing parts from reference TRBV7-9 and TRBJ1-5): DTGVSQNPRHKITKRGQNVTFRCDPISEHNRLYWYRQTLGQGPEFLTYFQNEAQLEKSRLLSDRFSAERPKGSFSTLEIQRTEQGDSAMYLCASSLDRGDQPQHFGDGTRLSIL.

This chain connects TRBV9 to TRBJ1-2; D might be TRBD1 (6 bases). V was clipped by 3 bases and J by 8 bases, with 23 bases between them. The CDR3 loop spans 16 amino acids. CDR1 and CDR2 from the germline V gene are SGDLS and YYNGEE. The DNA of the CDR3 is TGTGCCAGCAGCGCTTACTCAGGACCCCTAGGGGGAGGCTACACCTTC. Amino acid sequence: CASSAYSGPLGGGYTF.

The chain combines TRBV7-9 with TRBJ1-5; maybe TRBD1 (5 bases). V lost 3 bases and J lost 2, with 8 bases in between. Germline V gene sequence: CDR1 SEHNR, CDR2 FQNEAQ (reference sequence). This CDR3 region has 14 residues. As DNA, the CDR3 is TGTGCCAGCAGCTTCGGCAGGGGCAATCAGCCCCAGCATTTT. Translation: CASSFGRGNQPQHF. Full variable domain (missing parts from reference TRBV7-9 and TRBJ1-5): DTGVSQNPRHKITKRGQNVTFRCDPISEHNRLYWYRQTLGQGPEFLTYFQNEAQLEKSRLLSDRFSAERPKGSFSTLEIQRTEQGDSAMYLCASSFGRGNQPQHFGDGTRLSIL.

The chain employs TRBV18 and TRBJ2-3, with unresolved D. Germline V gene sequence: CDR1 KGHSH, CDR2 LQKENI. The CDR3 sequence is 14 residues long. V lost 3 bases and J lost 3, with 10 bases in between. The CDR3 region is CASSPQVGTDTQYF. The CDR3 DNA is TGTGCCAGCTCACCCCAGGTTGGGACAGATACGCAGTATTTT.

This clone was detected a few times. The rearrangement links TRBV5-6 to TRBJ1-4; 7 nucleotides align to TRBD1. The CDR3 consists of 14 residues. The junction had 11 bases not matched to a gene; V was cut back by 4 bases and J by 11 bases. Germline V gene sequence: CDR1 SGHDT, CDR2 YYEEEE. CDR3 region: CASSPRLTGSKLFF. CDR3 DNA sequence: TGTGCCAGCAGCCCCAGGCTGACAGGGTCGAAACTGTTTTTT.

This chain connects TRBV5-1 to TRBJ2-7, with 8 bases identical to TRBD1. Germline lookup yields CDR1 SGHRS and CDR2 YFSETQ. V lost 4 bases, J lost 0 bases, and 3 bases stayed unmatched. This CDR3 has 14 residues. CDR3 residues: CASSGGQGSYEQYF. CDR3 sequence (DNA): TGCGCCAGCAGCGGTGGACAGGGCTCCTACGAGCAGTACTTC.

The CDR3 loop reads CAIRGTGESGYGYTF. The CDR3 DNA follows: TGTGCCATCAGGGGGACAGGGGAGTCGGGCTATGGCTACACCTTC. This chain connects TRBV10-3 to TRBJ1-2; 10 positions agree with TRBD1. CDR1 is ENHRY, CDR2 SYGVKD, per germline. The CDR3 is made up of 15 amino acids. The V and J ends lost 6 bases and 4 bases, in that order; junction bases with no gene match: 8.

The V gene is TRBV6-5, the J gene TRBJ1-1, with 9 bases matching TRBD1. Trimming at V came to 6 bases and at J to 1 base, leaving 3 bases not matched to a gene. The germline CDR1 and CDR2 sequences are MNHEY and SVGAGI. The CDR3 totals 14 residues. The CDR3 region is CASRRQGGNTEAFF. In DNA, the CDR3 is TGTGCCAGCAGGAGACAGGGGGGGAACACTGAAGCTTTCTTT.

The chain recombines TRBV9 with TRBJ1-2; 8 nucleotides align to TRBD1. V lost 3 bases and J lost 2; bases outside the gene matches: 3. The CDR3 consists of 14 residues. Germline CDR1 is SGDLS and CDR2 is YYNGEE. Here the CDR3 reads CASSDDRGNYGYTF. CDR3 in DNA: TGTGCCAGCAGCGATGACAGGGGAAACTATGGCTACACCTTC.